Below, 13 T cell receptor beta chains from the same sample are listed, as sequenced in a study of blood T cell repertoires in COVID-19. Profiled with immunoSEQ multiplex PCR; TCRdb holds only in-frame clones, not every one. The repertoire holds about 220,000 clones, with about 84% as singletons. The sequencing sample was made of peripheral blood. The receptors were gathered from a human donor in a cohort sampled during active COVID-19.

The V and J genes are TRBV9 and TRBJ1-6; D gene ambiguous. The CDR3 runs 16 residues. The V and J ends lost 0 bases and 7 bases respectively, with 14 bases between them. Germline lookup yields CDR1 SGDLS and CDR2 YYNGEE. The CDR3 sequence: CASSVDWSFRNSPLHF. For the CDR3, the DNA is TGTGCCAGCAGCGTAGACTGGTCGTTTCGAAATTCACCCCTCCACTTT.

This sequence joins TRBV6-5 and TRBJ1-1, with TRBD1 matching over 7 bases. Germline trimming cut 10 bases from V and 0 bases from J; bases unmatched to any gene: 5. The germline CDR1 and CDR2 sequences are MNHEY and SVGAGI. The CDR3 spans 13 residues. CDR3 nucleotides: TGTGCCACTTCGGGACAGATGAACACTGAAGCTTTCTTT. It is translated as CATSGQMNTEAFF.

The J gene is TRBJ2-5, the V gene TRBV5-1; 7 nucleotides line up with TRBD1. This CDR3 comprises 14 residues. Germline CDR1 is SGHRS and CDR2 is YFSETQ. Germline trimming cut 4 bases from V and 1 base from J; bases unmatched to any gene: 4. CDR3 loop: CASSRGQLQETQYF. CDR3 in DNA: TGCGCCAGCAGCCGGGGACAGCTCCAAGAGACCCAGTACTTC.

The count of this clone is one. The chain is built from TRBV4-2 and TRBJ1-5; 9 bases align to TRBD1. V dropped 4 bases and J dropped 5; count of bases not matched to a gene: 6. Per germline, CDR1 LGHNA and CDR2 YNFKEQ. The CDR3 extends over 15 amino acids. The CDR3 here is CASSPRQGDYQPQHF. CDR3 nucleotides: TGTGCCAGCAGCCCCCGACAGGGGGATTATCAGCCCCAGCATTTT.

The chain employs TRBV2 and TRBJ2-6; tentatively, D is TRBD2 (7 bases). Germline V CDR1 and CDR2: SNHLY, FYNNEI. Trimming cost V 5 bases and J 4 bases, with 12 bases left between them. The CDR3 has 15 residues. CDR3 DNA: TGTGCCAGCAGTAGCCGGGGGGCCGGGGCCAACGTCCTGACTTTC. Residues: CASSSRGAGANVLTF.

This clone was detected only a few times. The V call is TRBV2, the J call TRBJ1-5; D might be TRBD1 (6 bases). CDR1 is SNHLY, CDR2 FYNNEI, per germline. V lost 3 bases, J lost 3 bases, and 15 bases lay in between. The CDR3 spans 16 residues. The DNA for the CDR3 is TGTGCCAGCAGTGATATCTCAGGGGCGATCAATCAGCCCCAGCATTTT. Its translation: CASSDISGAINQPQHF.

V and J are TRBV30 and TRBJ2-7, with D possibly TRBD2 on 7 matching bases. The ends were cut back, 2 bases at V and 1 base at J, with 15 bases in the middle. This CDR3 is built from 15 residues. CDR1 and CDR2 (germline): GTSNPN, SVGIG (reference sequence). The CDR3 loop reads CAWSPLGGQSYEQYF. The CDR3 nucleotides are TGTGCCTGGAGTCCGCTGGGGGGGCAATCCTACGAGCAGTACTTC.

In DNA form, the CDR3 reads TGTGCCAGCAGCTCCCGGGGAGGCGACCAGCCCCAGCATTTT. Its protein product is CASSSRGGDQPQHF. This chain joins TRBV7-6 and TRBJ1-5; D uncertain. There are 14 residues in the CDR3. Germline CDR1 reads SGHVS; CDR2 reads FNYEAQ. Trimming removed 4 bases at V and 7 bases at J, with 14 bases between. Drawing the rest from reference TRBV7-6 and TRBJ1-5, the complete variable domain is GAGVSQSPRYKVTKRGQDVALRCDPISGHVSLYWYRQALGQGPEFLTYFNYEAQQDKSGLPNDRFSAERPEGSISTLTIQRTEQRDSAMYRCASSSRGGDQPQHFGDGTRLSIL.

V and J are TRBV7-2 and TRBJ2-7, with 7 bases lining up with TRBD2. With 8 bases clipped from V and 0 bases from J, the junction kept 7 bases outside the gene matches. The CDR3 covers 14 residues. The V gene's germline CDR1 is SGHTA and CDR2 FQGNSA. CDR3 in DNA: TGTGCCAGCCGGGTTCTAGCGGCCTCCTACGAGCAGTACTTC. Translated: CASRVLAASYEQYF.

The chain couples TRBV18 to TRBJ1-5; tentatively, D is TRBD1 (5 bases). V was clipped by 3 bases and J by 0 bases, with 24 bases between them. Germline V gene lookup returns CDR1 KGHSH and CDR2 LQKENI. CDR3 length: 20 residues. CDR3 loop: CASSPPRLQGGPYSNQPQHF. The CDR3 DNA follows: TGTGCCAGCTCACCCCCTCGGTTGCAGGGAGGACCCTATAGCAATCAGCCCCAGCATTTT.

The rearrangement links TRBV6-5 to TRBJ1-3, with D hard to call. This CDR3 spans 14 amino acids. Germline CDR1 is MNHEY and CDR2 is SVGAGI. Trimming pared 6 bases from V and 1 base from J, leaving 10 bases between. The CDR3 nucleotides are TGTGCCAGCAGCGAGACTGGATCTGGAAACACCATATATTTT. Encoded protein: CASSETGSGNTIYF.

The V gene is TRBV9, the J gene TRBJ1-2; 11 bases fit TRBD1. Looked up from germline, CDR1 is SGDLS and CDR2 is YYNGEE. The V and J ends lost 3 bases and 4 bases, in that order; junction bases with no gene match: 5. The CDR3 totals 15 residues. This CDR3 reads CASSASGQGGYGYTF. In DNA form, the CDR3 reads TGTGCCAGCAGCGCATCGGGACAGGGGGGCTATGGCTACACCTTC.

V and J are TRBV7-2 and TRBJ2-1, with TRBD2 matching 9 bases. J lost 8 bases, V lost 2 bases, and 7 bases had no gene match. Germline V gives CDR1 SGHTA, CDR2 FQGNSA. The CDR3 has 15 amino acids. CDR3 DNA: TGTGCCAGCAGCTTATCAGTTAGCGGGGGAGATGAGCAGTTCTTC. This codes for CASSLSVSGGDEQFF.